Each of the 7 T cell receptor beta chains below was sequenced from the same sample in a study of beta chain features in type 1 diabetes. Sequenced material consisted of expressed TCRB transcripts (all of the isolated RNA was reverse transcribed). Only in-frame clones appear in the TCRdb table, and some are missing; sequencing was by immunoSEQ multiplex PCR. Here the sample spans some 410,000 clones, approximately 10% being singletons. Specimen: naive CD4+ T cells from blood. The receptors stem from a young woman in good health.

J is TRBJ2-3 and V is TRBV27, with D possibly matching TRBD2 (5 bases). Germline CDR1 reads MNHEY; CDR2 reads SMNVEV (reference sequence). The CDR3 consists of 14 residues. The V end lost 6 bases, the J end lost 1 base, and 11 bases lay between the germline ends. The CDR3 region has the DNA TGTGCCAGCAGACCGGACTGGGGCACAGATACGCAGTATTTT. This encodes CASRPDWGTDTQYF.

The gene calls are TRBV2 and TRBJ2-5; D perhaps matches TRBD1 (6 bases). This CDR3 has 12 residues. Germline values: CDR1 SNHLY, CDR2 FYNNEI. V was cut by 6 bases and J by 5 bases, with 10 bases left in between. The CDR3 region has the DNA TGTGCCAGCAGGCAGGGGAGCGAGACCCAGTACTTC. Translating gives CASRQGSETQYF.

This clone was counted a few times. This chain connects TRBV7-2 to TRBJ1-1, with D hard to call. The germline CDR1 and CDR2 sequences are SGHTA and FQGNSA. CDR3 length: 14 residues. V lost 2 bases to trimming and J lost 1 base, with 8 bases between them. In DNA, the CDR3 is TGTGCCAGCAGCTTAAGCGTAGAGAACACTGAAGCTTTCTTT. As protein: CASSLSVENTEAFF.

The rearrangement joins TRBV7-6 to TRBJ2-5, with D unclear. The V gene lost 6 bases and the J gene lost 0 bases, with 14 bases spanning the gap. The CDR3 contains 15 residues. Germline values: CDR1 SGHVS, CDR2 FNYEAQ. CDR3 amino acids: CASRSWTAYQETQYF. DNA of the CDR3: TGTGCCAGCAGATCCTGGACCGCGTACCAAGAGACCCAGTACTTC.

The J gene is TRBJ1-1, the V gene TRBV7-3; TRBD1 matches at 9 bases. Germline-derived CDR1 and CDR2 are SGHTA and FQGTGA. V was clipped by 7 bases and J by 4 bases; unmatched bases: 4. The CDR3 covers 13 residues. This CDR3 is CASIQGAVTEAFF. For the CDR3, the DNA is TGTGCCAGCATACAGGGGGCGGTCACTGAAGCTTTCTTT.

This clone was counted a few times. The CDR3 sequence is CASSQTGGAGETQYF. In DNA, the CDR3 is TGCGCCAGCAGCCAGACAGGGGGCGCGGGAGAGACCCAGTACTTC. The chain employs TRBV5-1 and TRBJ2-5; TRBD1 agrees at 10 bases. This CDR3 contains 15 residues. After removal of 4 bases from V and 4 bases from J, the junction contained 7 bases not matched to a gene. The germline CDR1 and CDR2 sequences are SGHRS and YFSETQ. Full variable domain (missing parts from reference TRBV5-1 and TRBJ2-5): KAGVTQTPRYLIKTRGQQVTLSCSPISGHRSVSWYQQTPGQGLQFLFEYFSETQRNKGNFPGRFSGRQFSNSRSEMNVSTLELGDSALYLCASSQTGGAGETQYFGPGTRLLVL.

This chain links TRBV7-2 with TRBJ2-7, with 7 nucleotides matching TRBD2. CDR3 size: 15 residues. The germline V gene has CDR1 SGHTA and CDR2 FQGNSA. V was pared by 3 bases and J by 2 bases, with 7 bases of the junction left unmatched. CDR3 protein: CASSLFPSGAYEQYF. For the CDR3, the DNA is TGTGCCAGCAGCTTGTTTCCAAGCGGGGCCTACGAGCAGTACTTC. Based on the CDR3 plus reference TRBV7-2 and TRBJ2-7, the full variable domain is GAGVSQSPSNKVTEKGKDVELRCDPISGHTALYWYRQSLGQGLEFLIYFQGNSAPDKSGLPSDRFSAERTGGSVSTLTIQRTQQEDSAVYLCASSLFPSGAYEQYFGPGTRLTVT.